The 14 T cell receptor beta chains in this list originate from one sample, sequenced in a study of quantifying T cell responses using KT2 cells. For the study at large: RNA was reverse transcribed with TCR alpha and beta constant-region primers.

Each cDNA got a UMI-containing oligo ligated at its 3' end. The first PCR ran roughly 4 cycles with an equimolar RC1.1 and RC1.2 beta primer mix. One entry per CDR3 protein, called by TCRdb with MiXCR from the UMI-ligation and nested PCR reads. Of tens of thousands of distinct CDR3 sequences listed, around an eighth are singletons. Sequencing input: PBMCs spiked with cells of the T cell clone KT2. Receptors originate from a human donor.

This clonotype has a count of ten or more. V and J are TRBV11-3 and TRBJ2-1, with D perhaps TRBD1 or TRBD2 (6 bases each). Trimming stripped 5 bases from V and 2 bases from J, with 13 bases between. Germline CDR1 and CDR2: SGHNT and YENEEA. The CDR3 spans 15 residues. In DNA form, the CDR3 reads TGTGCCAGCAGCAGTCCGGGGGCCGCCTACAATGAGCAGTTCTTC. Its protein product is CASSSPGAAYNEQFF. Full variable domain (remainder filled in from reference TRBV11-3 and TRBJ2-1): EAGVVQSPRYKIIEKKQPVAFWCNPISGHNTLYWYLQNLGQGPELLIRYENEEAVDDSQLPKDRFSAERLKGVDSTLKIQPAELGDSAVYLCASSSPGAAYNEQFFGPGTRLTVL.

Here the CDR3 reads CASSIDRDVAFF. CDR3 DNA sequence: TGTGCCAGCAGCATTGACAGGGATGTAGCTTTCTTT. V gene TRBV11-2 combines with J gene TRBJ1-1; 7 bases map to TRBD1. In germline, CDR1 is SGHAT, CDR2 FQNNGV. There are 12 residues in the CDR3. V was pared by 5 bases and J by 10 bases, with 7 bases of the junction left unmatched.

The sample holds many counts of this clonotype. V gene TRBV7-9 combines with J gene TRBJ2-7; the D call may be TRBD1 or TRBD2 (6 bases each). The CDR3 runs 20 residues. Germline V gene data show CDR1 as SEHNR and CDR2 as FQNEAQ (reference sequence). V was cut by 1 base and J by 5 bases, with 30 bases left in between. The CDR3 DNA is TGTGCCAGCAGCTTAGGCCGATTGGACTCGACCGGGGGCCCTGGGCACGAGCAGTACTTC. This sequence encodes CASSLGRLDSTGGPGHEQYF. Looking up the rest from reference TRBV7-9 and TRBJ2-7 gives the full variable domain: DTGVSQNPRHKITKRGQNVTFRCDPISEHNRLYWYRQTLGQGPEFLTYFQNEAQLEKSRLLSDRFSAERPKGSFSTLEIQRTEQGDSAMYLCASSLGRLDSTGGPGHEQYFGPGTRLTVT.

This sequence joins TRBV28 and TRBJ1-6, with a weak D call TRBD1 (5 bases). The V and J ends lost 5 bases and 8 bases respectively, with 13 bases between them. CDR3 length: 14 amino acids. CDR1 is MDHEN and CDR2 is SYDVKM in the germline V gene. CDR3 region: CASSAGSGDSPLHF. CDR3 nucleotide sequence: TGTGCCAGCAGTGCAGGGAGCGGTGATTCACCCCTCCACTTT.

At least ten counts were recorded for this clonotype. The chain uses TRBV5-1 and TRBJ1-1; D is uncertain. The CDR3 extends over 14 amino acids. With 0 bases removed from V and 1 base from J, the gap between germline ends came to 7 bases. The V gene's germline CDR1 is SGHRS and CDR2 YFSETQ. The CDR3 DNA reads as TGCGCCAGCAGCTTGGCCAACACGAACACTGAAGCTTTCTTT. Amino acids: CASSLANTNTEAFF.

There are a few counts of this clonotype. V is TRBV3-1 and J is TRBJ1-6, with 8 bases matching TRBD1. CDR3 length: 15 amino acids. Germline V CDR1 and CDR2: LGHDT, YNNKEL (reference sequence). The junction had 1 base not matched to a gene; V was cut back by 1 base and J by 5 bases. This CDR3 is CASSQGQGHNSPLHF. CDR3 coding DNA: TGTGCCAGCAGCCAAGGACAGGGGCATAATTCACCCCTCCACTTT.

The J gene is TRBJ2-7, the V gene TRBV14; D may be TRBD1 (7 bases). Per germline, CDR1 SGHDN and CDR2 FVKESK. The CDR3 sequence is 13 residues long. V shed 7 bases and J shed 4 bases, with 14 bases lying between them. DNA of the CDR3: TGTGCCAGCAAACGGAGGGGGCATTACGAGCAGTACTTC. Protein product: CASKRRGHYEQYF.

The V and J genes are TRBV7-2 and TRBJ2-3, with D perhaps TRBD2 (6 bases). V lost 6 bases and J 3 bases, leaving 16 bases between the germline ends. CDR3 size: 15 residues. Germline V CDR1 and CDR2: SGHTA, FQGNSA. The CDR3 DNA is TGTGCCAGCAGTCGCAGGCGGGAAATGACAGATACGCAGTATTTT. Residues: CASSRRREMTDTQYF. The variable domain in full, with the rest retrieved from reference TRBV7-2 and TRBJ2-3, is GAGVSQSPSNKVTEKGKDVELRCDPISGHTALYWYRQSLGQGLEFLIYFQGNSAPDKSGLPSDRFSAERTGGSVSTLTIQRTQQEDSAVYLCASSRRREMTDTQYFGPGTRLTVL.

The CDR3 coding sequence is TGTGCCTGGAGTGTAAGGGATAATCAGCCCCAGCATTTT. Its translation: CAWSVRDNQPQHF. V is TRBV30 and J is TRBJ1-5; D is unclear. Trimming removed 0 bases at V and 4 bases at J, with 7 bases between. The CDR3 has 13 residues. The V gene's germline CDR1 is GTSNPN and CDR2 SVGIG (reference sequence).

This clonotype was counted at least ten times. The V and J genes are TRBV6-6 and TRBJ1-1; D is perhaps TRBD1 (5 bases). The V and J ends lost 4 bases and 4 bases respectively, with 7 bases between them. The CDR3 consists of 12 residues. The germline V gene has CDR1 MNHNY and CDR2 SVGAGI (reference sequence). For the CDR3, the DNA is TGTGCCAGCAGTTCGCAGGGCACTGAAGCTTTCTTT. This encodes CASSSQGTEAFF.

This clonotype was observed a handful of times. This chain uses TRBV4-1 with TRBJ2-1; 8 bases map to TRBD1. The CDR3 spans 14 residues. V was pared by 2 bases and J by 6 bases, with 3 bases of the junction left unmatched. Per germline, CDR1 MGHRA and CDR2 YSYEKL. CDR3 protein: CASSQPDRVNEQFF. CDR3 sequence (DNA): TGCGCCAGCAGCCAACCGGACAGGGTCAATGAGCAGTTCTTC.

The CDR3 sequence: CASSYGTGSYEQYF. CDR3 coding DNA: TGTGCCAGCAGCTACGGGACAGGGTCTTACGAGCAGTACTTC. The chain carries TRBV5-5 and TRBJ2-7; 9 bases match TRBD1. Trimming took 3 bases from V and 4 from J; bases not matched to a gene: 5. Germline V gene sequence: CDR1 SGHKS, CDR2 YYEKEE (reference sequence). The CDR3 is 14 residues long. The whole variable domain, remainder taken from reference TRBV5-5 and TRBJ2-7, is DAGVTQSPTHLIKTRGQQVTLRCSPISGHKSVSWYQQVLGQGPQFIFQYYEKEERGRGNFPDRFSARQFPNYSSELNVNALLLGDSALYLCASSYGTGSYEQYFGPGTRLTVT.

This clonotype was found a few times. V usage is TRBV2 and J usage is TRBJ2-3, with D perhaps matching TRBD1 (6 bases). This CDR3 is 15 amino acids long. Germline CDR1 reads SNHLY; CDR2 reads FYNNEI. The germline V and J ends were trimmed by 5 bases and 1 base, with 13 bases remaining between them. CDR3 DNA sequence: TGTGCCAGCAGTTCTACAGGGAAGGGCACAGATACGCAGTATTTT. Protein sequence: CASSSTGKGTDTQYF.

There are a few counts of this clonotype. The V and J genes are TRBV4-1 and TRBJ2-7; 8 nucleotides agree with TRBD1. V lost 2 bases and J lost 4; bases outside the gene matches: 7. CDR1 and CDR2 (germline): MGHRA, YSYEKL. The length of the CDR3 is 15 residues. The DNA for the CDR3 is TGCGCCAGCAGCCAACCGGACAGGGAGAGGTACGAGCAGTACTTC. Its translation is CASSQPDRERYEQYF.